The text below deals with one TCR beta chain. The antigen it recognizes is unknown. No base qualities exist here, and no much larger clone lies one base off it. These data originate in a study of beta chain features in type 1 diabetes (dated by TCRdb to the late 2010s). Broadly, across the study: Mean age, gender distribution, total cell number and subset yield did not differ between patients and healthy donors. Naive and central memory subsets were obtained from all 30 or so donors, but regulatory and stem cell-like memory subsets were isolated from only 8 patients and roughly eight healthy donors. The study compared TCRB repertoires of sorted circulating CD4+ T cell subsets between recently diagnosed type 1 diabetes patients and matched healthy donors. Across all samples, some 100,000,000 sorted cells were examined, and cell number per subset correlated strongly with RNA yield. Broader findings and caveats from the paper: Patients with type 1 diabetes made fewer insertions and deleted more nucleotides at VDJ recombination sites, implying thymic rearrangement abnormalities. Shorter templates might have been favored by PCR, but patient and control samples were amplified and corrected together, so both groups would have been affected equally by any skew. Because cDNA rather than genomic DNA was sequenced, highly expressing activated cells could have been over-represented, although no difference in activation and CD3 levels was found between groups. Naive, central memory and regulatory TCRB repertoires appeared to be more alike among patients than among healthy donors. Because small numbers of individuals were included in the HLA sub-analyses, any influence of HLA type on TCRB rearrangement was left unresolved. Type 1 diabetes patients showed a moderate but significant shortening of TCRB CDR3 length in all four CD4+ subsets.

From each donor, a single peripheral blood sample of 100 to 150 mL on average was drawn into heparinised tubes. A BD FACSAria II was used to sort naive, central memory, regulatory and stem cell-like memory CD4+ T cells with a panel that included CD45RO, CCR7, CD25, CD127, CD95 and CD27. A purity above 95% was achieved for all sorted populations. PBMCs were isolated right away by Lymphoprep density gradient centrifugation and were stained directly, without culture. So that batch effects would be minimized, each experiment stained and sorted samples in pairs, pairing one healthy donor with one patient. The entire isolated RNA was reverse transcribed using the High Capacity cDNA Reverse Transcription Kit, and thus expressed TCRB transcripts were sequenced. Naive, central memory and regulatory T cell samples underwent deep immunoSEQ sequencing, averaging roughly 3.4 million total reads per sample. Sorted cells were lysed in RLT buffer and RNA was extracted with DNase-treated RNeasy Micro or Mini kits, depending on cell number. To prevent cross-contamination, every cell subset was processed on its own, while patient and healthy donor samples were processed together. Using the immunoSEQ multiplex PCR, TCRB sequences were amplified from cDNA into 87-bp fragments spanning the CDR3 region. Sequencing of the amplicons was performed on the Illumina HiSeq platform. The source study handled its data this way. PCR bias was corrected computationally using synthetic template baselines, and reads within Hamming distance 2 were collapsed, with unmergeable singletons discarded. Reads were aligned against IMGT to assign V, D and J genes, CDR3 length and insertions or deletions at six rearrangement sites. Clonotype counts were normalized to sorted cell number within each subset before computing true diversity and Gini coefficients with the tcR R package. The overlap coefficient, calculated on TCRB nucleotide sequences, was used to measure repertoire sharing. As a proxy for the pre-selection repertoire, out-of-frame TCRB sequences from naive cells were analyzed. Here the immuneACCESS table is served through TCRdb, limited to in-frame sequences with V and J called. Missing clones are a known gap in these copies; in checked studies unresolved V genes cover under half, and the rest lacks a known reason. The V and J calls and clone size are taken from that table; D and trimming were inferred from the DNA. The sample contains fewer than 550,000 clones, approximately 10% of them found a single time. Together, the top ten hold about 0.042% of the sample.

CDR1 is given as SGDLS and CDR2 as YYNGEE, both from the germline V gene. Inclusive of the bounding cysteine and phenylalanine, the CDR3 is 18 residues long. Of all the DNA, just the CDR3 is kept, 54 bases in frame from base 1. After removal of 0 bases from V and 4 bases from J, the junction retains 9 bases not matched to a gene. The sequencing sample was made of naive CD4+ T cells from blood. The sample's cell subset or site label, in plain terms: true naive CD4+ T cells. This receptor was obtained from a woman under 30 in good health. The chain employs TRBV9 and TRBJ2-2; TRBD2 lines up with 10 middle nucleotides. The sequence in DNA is TGTGCCAGCAGCGTAGGGCTAGCGGGGGCCCTTCCCACCGGGGAGCTGTTTTTT. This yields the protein CASSVGLAGALPTGELFF. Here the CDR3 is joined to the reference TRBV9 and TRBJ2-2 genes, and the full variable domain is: DSGVTQTPKHLITATGQRVTLRCSPRSGDLSVYWYQQSLDQGLQFLIQYYNGEERAKGNILERFSAQQFPDLHSELNLSSLELGDSALYFCASSVGLAGALPTGELFFGEGSRLTVL.